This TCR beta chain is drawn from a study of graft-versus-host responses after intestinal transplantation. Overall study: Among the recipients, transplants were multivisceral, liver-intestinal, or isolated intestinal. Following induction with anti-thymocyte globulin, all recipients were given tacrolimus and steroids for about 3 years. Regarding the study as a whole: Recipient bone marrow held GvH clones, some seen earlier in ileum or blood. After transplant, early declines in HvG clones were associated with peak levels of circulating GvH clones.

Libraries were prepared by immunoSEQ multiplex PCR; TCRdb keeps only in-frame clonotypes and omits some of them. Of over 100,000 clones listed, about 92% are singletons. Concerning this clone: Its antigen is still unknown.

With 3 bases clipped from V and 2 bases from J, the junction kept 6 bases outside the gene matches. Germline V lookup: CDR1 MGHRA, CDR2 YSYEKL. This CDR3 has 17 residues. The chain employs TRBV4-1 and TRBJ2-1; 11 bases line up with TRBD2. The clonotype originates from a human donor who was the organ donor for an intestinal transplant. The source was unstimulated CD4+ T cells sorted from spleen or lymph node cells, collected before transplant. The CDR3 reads CASSHSRLAGTYNEQFF. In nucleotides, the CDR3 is TGCGCCAGCAGCCACTCCAGACTAGCGGGAACCTACAATGAGCAGTTCTTC.